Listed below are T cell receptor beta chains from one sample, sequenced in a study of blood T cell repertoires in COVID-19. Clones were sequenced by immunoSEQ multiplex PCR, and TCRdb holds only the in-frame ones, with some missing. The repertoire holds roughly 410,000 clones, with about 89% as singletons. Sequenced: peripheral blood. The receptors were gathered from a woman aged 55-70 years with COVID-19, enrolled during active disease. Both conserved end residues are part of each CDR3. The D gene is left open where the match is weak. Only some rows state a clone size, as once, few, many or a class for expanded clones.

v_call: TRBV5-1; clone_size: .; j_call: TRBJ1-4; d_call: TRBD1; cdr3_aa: CASSLGGQGREKLFF; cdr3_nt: TGCGCCAGCAGCTTGGGGGGACAGGGGCGTGAAAAACTGTTTTTT
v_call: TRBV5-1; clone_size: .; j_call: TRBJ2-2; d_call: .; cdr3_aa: CASSLELYTGELFF; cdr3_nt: TGCGCCAGCAGCTTAGAACTTTACACCGGGGAGCTGTTTTTT
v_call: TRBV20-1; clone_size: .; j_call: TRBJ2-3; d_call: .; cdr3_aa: CSAPYGDTQYF; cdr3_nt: TGCAGTGCTCCGTACGGAGATACGCAGTATTTT
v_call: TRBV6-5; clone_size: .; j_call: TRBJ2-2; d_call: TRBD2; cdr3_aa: CASSLSGGTGELFF; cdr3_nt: TGTGCCAGCAGTTTGAGCGGGGGTACCGGGGAGCTGTTTTTT
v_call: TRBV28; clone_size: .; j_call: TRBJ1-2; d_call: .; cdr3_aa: CASSYGQGYTF; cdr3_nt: TGTGCCAGCAGTTATGGACAGGGCTACACCTTC
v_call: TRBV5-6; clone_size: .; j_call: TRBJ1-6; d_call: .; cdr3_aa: CASTGTHSSSPLHF; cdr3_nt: TGTGCCAGCACCGGTACCCATAGCTCTTCACCCCTCCACTTT
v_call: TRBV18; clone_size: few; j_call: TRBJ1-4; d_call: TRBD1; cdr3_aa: CASSPRQGGRNEKLFF; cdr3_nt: TGTGCCAGCTCACCACGGCAGGGGGGAAGAAATGAAAAACTGTTTTTT
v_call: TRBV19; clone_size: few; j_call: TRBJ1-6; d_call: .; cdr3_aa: CASSISVSSYNSPLHF; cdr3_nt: TGTGCCAGTAGTATTTCGGTGAGCTCCTATAATTCACCCCTCCACTTT
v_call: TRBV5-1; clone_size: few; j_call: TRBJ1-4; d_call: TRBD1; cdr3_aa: CASSNGQGREKLFF; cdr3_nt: TGCGCCAGCAGCAATGGACAGGGACGGGAAAAACTGTTTTTT
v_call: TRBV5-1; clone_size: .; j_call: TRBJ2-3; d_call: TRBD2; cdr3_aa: CASRTGLAVSDTQYF; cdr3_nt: TGCGCCAGCAGGACGGGACTAGCGGTGTCAGATACGCAGTATTTT
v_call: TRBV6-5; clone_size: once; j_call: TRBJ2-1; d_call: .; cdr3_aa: CASSYSRGSYNEQFF; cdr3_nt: TGTGCCAGCAGTTACTCAAGGGGCTCCTACAATGAGCAGTTCTTC
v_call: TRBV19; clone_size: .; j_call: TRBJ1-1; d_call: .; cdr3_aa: CASKEGTEAFF; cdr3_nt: TGTGCCAGTAAGGAGGGAACTGAAGCTTTCTTT
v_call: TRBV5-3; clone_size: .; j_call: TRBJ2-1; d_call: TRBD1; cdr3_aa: CARSKEIPGQGVRNEQFF; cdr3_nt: TGTGCCAGAAGCAAAGAGATACCGGGACAGGGAGTAAGGAATGAGCAGTTCTTC
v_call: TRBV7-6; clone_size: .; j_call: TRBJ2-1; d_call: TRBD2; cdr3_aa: CASSSPGLAGMRGEQFF; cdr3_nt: TGTGCCAGCAGCTCGCCGGGACTAGCGGGGATGCGGGGTGAGCAGTTCTTC
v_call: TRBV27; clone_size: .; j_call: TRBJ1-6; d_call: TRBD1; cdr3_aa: CASSPGTGNNSPLHF; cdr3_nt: TGTGCCAGCAGTCCGGGGACAGGAAATAATTCACCCCTCCACTTT
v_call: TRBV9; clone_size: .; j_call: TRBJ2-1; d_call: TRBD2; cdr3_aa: CASSVLAGGYNEQFF; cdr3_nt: TGTGCCAGCAGCGTACTAGCGGGGGGATACAATGAGCAGTTCTTC
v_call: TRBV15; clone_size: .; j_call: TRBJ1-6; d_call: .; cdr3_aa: CATSRDLGAKSPLHF; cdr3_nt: TGTGCCACCAGCAGAGATCTGGGGGCGAAGTCACCCCTCCACTTT
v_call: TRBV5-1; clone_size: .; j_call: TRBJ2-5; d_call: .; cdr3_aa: CASSLPTTQETQYF; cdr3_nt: TGCGCCAGCAGCTTGCCGACTACTCAAGAGACCCAGTACTTC
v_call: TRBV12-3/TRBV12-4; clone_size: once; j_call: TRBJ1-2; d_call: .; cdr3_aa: CASSPGLGGYTF; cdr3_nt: TGTGCCAGCAGCCCCGGACTGGGGGGCTACACCTTC
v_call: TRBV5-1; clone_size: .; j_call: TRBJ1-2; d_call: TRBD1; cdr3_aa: CASSQGVYGYTF; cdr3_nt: TGCGCCAGCAGCCAGGGGGTCTATGGCTACACCTTC
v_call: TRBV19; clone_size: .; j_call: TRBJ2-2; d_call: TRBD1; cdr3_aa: CASKQGQGSTGELFF; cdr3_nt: TGTGCCAGCAAGCAGGGACAGGGAAGCACCGGGGAGCTGTTTTTT
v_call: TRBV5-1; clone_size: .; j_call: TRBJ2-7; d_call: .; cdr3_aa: CASSLQGWPYEQYF; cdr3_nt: TGCGCCAGCAGCTTACAGGGTTGGCCCTACGAGCAGTACTTC
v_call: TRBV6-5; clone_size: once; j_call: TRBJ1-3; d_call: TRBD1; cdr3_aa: CASSPGQGSGTIYF; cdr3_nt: TGTGCCAGCAGTCCGGGACAGGGATCTGGCACCATATATTTT
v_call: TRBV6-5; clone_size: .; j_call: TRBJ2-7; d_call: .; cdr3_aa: CASLAQTYEQYF; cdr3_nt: TGTGCCAGCCTAGCGCAGACCTACGAGCAGTACTTC
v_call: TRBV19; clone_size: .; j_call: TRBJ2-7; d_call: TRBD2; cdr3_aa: CASSTRLAGDGEQYF; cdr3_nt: TGTGCCAGTAGTACCAGACTAGCGGGGGATGGCGAGCAGTACTTC
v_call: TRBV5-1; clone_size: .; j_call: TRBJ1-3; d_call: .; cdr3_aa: CASSLVGVNSGNTIYF; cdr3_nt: TGCGCCAGCAGCTTAGTCGGAGTTAACTCTGGAAACACCATATATTTT
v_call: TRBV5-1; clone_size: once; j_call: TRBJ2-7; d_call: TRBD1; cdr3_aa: CASSLVPDRAAYEQYF; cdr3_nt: TGCGCCAGCAGCTTGGTGCCGGACAGGGCAGCCTACGAGCAGTACTTC
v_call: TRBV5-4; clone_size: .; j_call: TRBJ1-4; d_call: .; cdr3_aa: CASSSPAVGEKLFF; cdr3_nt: TGTGCCAGCAGCTCCCCCGCCGTCGGTGAAAAACTGTTTTTT
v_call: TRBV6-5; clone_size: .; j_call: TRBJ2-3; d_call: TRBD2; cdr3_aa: CASGTSPGTDTQYF; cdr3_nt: TGTGCCAGTGGGACTAGCCCTGGAACAGATACGCAGTATTTT